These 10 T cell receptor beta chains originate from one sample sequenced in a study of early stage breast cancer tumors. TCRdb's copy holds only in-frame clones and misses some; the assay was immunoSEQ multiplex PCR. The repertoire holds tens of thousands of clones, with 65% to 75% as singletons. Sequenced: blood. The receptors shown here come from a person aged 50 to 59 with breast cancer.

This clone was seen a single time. Written as DNA, the CDR3 is TGTGCCAGCATGAAGGCGGGCAGGGGTGGCGAAAAACTGTTTTTT. Protein: CASMKAGRGGEKLFF. The gene calls are TRBV6-6 and TRBJ1-4; possible D gene TRBD1, 6 bases. The CDR3 has 15 residues. In germline, CDR1 is MNHNY, CDR2 SVGAGI (reference sequence). Trimming stripped 7 bases from V and 8 bases from J, with 20 bases between.

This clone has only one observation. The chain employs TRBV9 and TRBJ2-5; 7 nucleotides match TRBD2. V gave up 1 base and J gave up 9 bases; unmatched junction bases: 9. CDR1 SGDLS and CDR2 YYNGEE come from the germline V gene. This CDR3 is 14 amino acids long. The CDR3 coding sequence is TGTGCCAGCAGCGTATATAGTAGCGGGCCCTCCCAGTACTTC. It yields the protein CASSVYSSGPSQYF.

CDR3 protein: CASSFGLAGGTDTQYF. DNA of the CDR3: TGTGCCAGCAGCTTTGGGCTAGCGGGGGGCACAGATACGCAGTATTTT. This sequence joins TRBV7-2 and TRBJ2-3; 10 nucleotides agree with TRBD2. Germline lookup yields CDR1 SGHTA and CDR2 FQGNSA. The V and J ends lost 3 bases and 1 base, in that order; junction bases with no gene match: 4. The CDR3 loop spans 16 amino acids. The whole variable domain, remainder taken from reference TRBV7-2 and TRBJ2-3, is GAGVSQSPSNKVTEKGKDVELRCDPISGHTALYWYRQSLGQGLEFLIYFQGNSAPDKSGLPSDRFSAERTGGSVSTLTIQRTQQEDSAVYLCASSFGLAGGTDTQYFGPGTRLTVL.

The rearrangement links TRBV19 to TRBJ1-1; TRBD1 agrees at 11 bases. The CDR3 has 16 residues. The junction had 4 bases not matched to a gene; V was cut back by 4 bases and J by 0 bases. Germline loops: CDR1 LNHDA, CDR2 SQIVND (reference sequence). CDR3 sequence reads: CASSSRTGGLNTEAFF. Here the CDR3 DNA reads TGTGCCAGTAGTAGCAGGACAGGGGGCTTGAACACTGAAGCTTTCTTT.

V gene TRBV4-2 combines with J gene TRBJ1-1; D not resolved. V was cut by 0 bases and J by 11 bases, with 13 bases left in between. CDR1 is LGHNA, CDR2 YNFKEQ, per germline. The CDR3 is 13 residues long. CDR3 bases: TGTGCCAGCAGCCAAGATCTGAGCCAGGCGGCTTTCTTT. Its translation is CASSQDLSQAAFF.

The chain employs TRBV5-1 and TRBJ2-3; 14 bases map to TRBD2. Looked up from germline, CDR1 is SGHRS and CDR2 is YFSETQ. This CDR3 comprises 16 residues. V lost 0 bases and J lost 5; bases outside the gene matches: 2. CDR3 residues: CASSLGLAGGIDTQYF. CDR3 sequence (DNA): TGCGCCAGCAGCTTGGGACTAGCGGGAGGGATAGATACGCAGTATTTT.

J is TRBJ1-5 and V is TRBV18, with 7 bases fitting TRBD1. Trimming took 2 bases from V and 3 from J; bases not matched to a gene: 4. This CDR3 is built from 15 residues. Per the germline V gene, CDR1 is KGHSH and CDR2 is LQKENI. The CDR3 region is CASSPGQGDNQPQHF. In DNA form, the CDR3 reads TGTGCCAGCTCACCAGGCCAGGGGGACAATCAGCCCCAGCATTTT.

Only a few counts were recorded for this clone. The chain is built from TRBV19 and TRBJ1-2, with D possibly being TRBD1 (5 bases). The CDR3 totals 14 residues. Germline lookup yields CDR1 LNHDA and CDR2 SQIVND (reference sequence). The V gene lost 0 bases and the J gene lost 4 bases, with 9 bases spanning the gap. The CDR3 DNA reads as TGTGCCAGTAGTATAGACCGGGACGGCTATGGCTACACCTTC. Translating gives CASSIDRDGYGYTF.

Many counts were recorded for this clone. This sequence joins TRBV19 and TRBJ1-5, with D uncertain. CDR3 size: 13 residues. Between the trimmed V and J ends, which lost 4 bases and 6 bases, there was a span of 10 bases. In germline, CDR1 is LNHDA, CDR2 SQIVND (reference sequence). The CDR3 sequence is CASSRGWGQPQHF. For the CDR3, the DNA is TGTGCCAGTAGTAGGGGATGGGGTCAGCCCCAGCATTTT.

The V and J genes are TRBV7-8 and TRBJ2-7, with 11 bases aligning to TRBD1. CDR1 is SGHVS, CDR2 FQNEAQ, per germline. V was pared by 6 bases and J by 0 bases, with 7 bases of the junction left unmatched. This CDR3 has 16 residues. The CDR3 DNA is TGTGCCAGCAGAGGGGACAGGGGGTCCGGCTCCTACGAGCAGTACTTC. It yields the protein CASRGDRGSGSYEQYF.